One sample yielded the 14 T cell receptor beta chains listed below, sequenced in a study of cytomegalovirus exposure and HLA in healthy donors. Primers: 60 Vbeta forward and 13 Jbeta reverse. The assay was immunoSEQ multiplex PCR, and TCRdb's table has in-frame clones only and misses some. Of approximately 220,000 clones listed, over 80% are singletons. The sample comprised PBMCs. Receptors were obtained from a boy between 2 and 10 years old in good health and CMV-seronegative.

This clone was detected only once. The chain joins TRBV5-6 to TRBJ1-2; maybe TRBD1 (5 bases). CDR3 length: 16 amino acids. The germline V and J ends were trimmed by 1 base and 8 bases, with 21 bases remaining between them. Germline CDR1 and CDR2: SGHDT and YYEEEE. The CDR3 coding sequence is TGTGCCAGCAGCTTGTTGTCAGGGTTTGGCTGGTTCGGCTACACCTTC. Translated, it gives CASSLLSGFGWFGYTF. Full variable domain (outside the CDR3, taken from reference TRBV5-6 and TRBJ1-2): DAGVTQSPTHLIKTRGQQVTLRCSPKSGHDTVSWYQQALGQGPQFIFQYYEEEERQRGNFPDRFSGHQFPNYSSELNVNALLLGDSALYLCASSLLSGFGWFGYTFGSGTRLTVV.

Regarding this clone: An end of the junction does not agree with germline; a read error may underlie this. The V call is TRBV7-9, the J call TRBJ2-6, with 11 bases aligning to TRBD2. CDR1 is SEHNR, CDR2 FQNEAQ, per germline (reference sequence). This CDR3 is 16 amino acids long. The CDR3 loop is CASSLAGGAGANVLTF. As DNA, the CDR3 is TGTGCCAGCAGCCTAGCGGGAGGAGCTGGGGCCAACGTCCTGACTTTC.

The J gene is TRBJ1-3, the V gene TRBV29-1, with D unresolved. There are 15 residues in the CDR3. Trimming removed 5 bases at V and 3 bases at J, with 17 bases between. In germline, CDR1 is SQVTM, CDR2 ANQGSEA. This CDR3 reads CSVLGGFTDGNTIYF. DNA for the CDR3: TGCAGCGTTCTCGGAGGCTTCACGGATGGAAACACCATATATTTT. The whole variable domain, filled in from reference TRBV29-1 and TRBJ1-3, reads SAVISQKPSRDICQRGTSLTIQCQVDSQVTMMFWYRQQPGQSLTLIATANQGSEATYESGFVIDKFPISRPNLTFSTLTVSNMSPEDSSIYLCSVLGGFTDGNTIYFGEGSWLTVV.

The chain has TRBV5-5 and TRBJ1-1; 7 positions match TRBD1. This CDR3 region has 15 residues. Per the germline V gene, CDR1 is SGHKS and CDR2 is YYEKEE (reference sequence). V dropped 4 bases and J dropped 4; count of bases not matched to a gene: 10. The CDR3 DNA reads as TGTGCCAGCAGCCCCTCTTCAGGGGGGATCACTGAAGCTTTCTTT. This gives the protein CASSPSSGGITEAFF. The variable domain in full, completed from reference TRBV5-5 and TRBJ1-1, reads DAGVTQSPTHLIKTRGQQVTLRCSPISGHKSVSWYQQVLGQGPQFIFQYYEKEERGRGNFPDRFSARQFPNYSSELNVNALLLGDSALYLCASSPSSGGITEAFFGQGTRLTVV.

CDR3 nucleotides: TGTGCCAGCAGCAAAGGTCCCCGGGGGAGGAACACTGAAGCTTTCTTT. Its protein product is CASSKGPRGRNTEAFF. This rearrangement joins TRBV21-1 to TRBJ1-1. TRBV21-1 is shown as a pseudogene. The CDR3 is 16 amino acids.

The genes are TRBV7-3 and TRBJ2-1; TRBD2 aligns across 15 bases. Germline-derived CDR1 and CDR2 are SGHTA and FQGTGA. The CDR3 runs 15 residues. With V trimmed by 4 bases and J by 10 bases, 5 bases remained unmatched. CDR3 in DNA: TGTGCCAGCAGCTCGGGACTAGCGGGGGGTGGGGAGCAGTTCTTC. Translating it yields CASSSGLAGGGEQFF.

The rearrangement joins TRBV7-9 to TRBJ2-1; 7 positions agree with TRBD1. Looked up from germline, CDR1 is SEHNR and CDR2 is FQNEAQ (reference sequence). The J segment lost 8 bases and the V segment lost 3 bases, leaving 1 base of the junction unmatched. The CDR3 loop spans 12 amino acids. The CDR3 sequence is CASSLQGDEQFF. Here the CDR3 DNA reads TGTGCCAGCAGCTTGCAGGGGGATGAGCAGTTCTTC.

This clone was found once. This chain joins TRBV5-1 and TRBJ1-1; 7 bases are a match to TRBD1. V trimming: 2 bases; J trimming: 4 bases; junction bases outside the gene matches: 17. Germline CDR1 is SGHRS and CDR2 is YFSETQ. The CDR3 runs 18 residues. CDR3 region: CASSFSLVQGSESTEAFF. CDR3 DNA: TGCGCCAGCAGCTTTAGCCTAGTACAGGGGAGCGAGAGCACTGAAGCTTTCTTT.

V usage is TRBV5-4 and J usage is TRBJ2-5; 7 bases agree with TRBD2. The CDR3 extends over 15 amino acids. Germline CDR1 reads SGHNT; CDR2 reads YYREEE (reference sequence). V shed 4 bases and J 4 bases; nucleotides not matched to a gene: 10. The CDR3 nucleotides read TGTGCCAGCAGCGTGGGAGGGTCGGTGGGAGAGACCCAGTACTTC. Translation gives CASSVGGSVGETQYF.

The J gene is TRBJ1-2, the V gene TRBV27; 10 nucleotides agree with TRBD1. After removal of 6 bases from V and 4 bases from J, the junction contained 11 bases not matched to a gene. CDR3 size: 16 residues. From germline, CDR1 is MNHEY and CDR2 SMNVEV (reference sequence). Here the CDR3 DNA reads TGTGCCAGCAGAGATCCCGGGACAGGGGACGGCTATGGCTACACCTTC. Encoded protein: CASRDPGTGDGYGYTF.

V gene TRBV5-5 combines with J gene TRBJ2-7; 11 bases fit TRBD1. This CDR3 region has 16 residues. V dropped 0 bases and J dropped 5; count of bases not matched to a gene: 7. Germline assignment: CDR1 SGHKS and CDR2 YYEKEE (reference sequence). CDR3 sequence reads: CASSLAGQGAQNEQYF. The CDR3 DNA reads TGTGCCAGCAGCTTGGCCGGACAGGGGGCGCAGAACGAGCAGTACTTC.

The chain links TRBV7-2 to TRBJ1-1; 7 nucleotides align to TRBD1. In germline, CDR1 is SGHTA, CDR2 FQGNSA. This CDR3 spans 16 amino acids. Losses at the gene ends were 4 bases for V and 1 base for J; bases not matched to a gene: 9. The CDR3: CASSSRQGGGNTEAFF. The DNA of the CDR3 is TGTGCCAGCAGCTCCCGACAGGGCGGAGGGAACACTGAAGCTTTCTTT. The full variable domain, in which reference TRBV7-2 and TRBJ1-1 provide the parts outside the CDR3, is GAGVSQSPSNKVTEKGKDVELRCDPISGHTALYWYRQSLGQGLEFLIYFQGNSAPDKSGLPSDRFSAERTGGSVSTLTIQRTQQEDSAVYLCASSSRQGGGNTEAFFGQGTRLTVV.

The chain recombines TRBV6-5 with TRBJ1-2; D possibly corresponds to TRBD1 (5 bases). Per the germline V gene, CDR1 is MNHEY and CDR2 is SVGAGI. V lost 2 bases to trimming and J lost 4 bases, with 8 bases between them. There are 13 residues in the CDR3. The CDR3 loop is CASSYAGAYGYTF. For the CDR3, the DNA is TGTGCCAGCAGTTACGCTGGGGCCTATGGCTACACCTTC.

V is TRBV6-1 and J is TRBJ1-5, with a tentative D call TRBD1 (6 bases). Germline loops: CDR1 MNHNS, CDR2 SASEGT. V gave up 1 base and J gave up 4 bases, with 14 bases separating them. The CDR3 runs 16 residues. CDR3 region: CASSEGGQRWNQPQHF. CDR3 nucleotide sequence: TGTGCCAGCAGTGAAGGGGGGCAGCGCTGGAATCAGCCCCAGCATTTT.